The present entry profiles one T cell receptor beta chain with its context. The antigen is undetermined. Selected positively for CCR7 and CD45RO-negative, naive CD8 cells excluded terminally differentiated effector memory CD45RA+ cells. The data were obtained in a study of shared clonotypes between healthy human individuals. Study-level results: Generally, estimated richness proved larger in naive subsets than it did in memory subsets. Clonotypes shared by all four donors outscored non-shared clonotypes in generation probability.

Authors' methods: Filtering of immunoSEQ junctional sequences could not match full-length read filtering. Assay: immunoSEQ multiplex PCR; the TCRdb copy retains only in-frame clones and omits some. That table is the source of V, J and clone size, and D and trimming were worked out from the DNA. The sample includes about 600,000 clones, 95% seen only once; the top ten take 0.11%. The CDR3 length is 15 residues. V was pared by 2 bases and J by 0 bases, with 9 bases between. The germline V gene has CDR1 WNHNN and CDR2 SYGVQD (reference sequence). What was sequenced was naive CD8+ T cells sorted from blood. The receptor was derived from a young woman in good health. V is TRBV10-1 and J is TRBJ2-3, with D possibly TRBD2 on 6 matching bases. CDR3 DNA: TGCGCCAGCAGTGAGCTAGCGAGAAGCACAGATACGCAGTATTTT. Residues: CASSELARSTDTQYF.